This TCR beta chain was identified in a study of shared clonotypes between healthy human individuals. The donors were adults (healthy and HIV-negative) with no recent acute infections or vaccinations. Replicate PCRs run on unsorted PBMC used around 330 ng DNA, which was 25,000 to 30,000 T cell genomes. Clones were sequenced by immunoSEQ multiplex PCR, and TCRdb holds only the in-frame ones, with some missing. This sample has roughly 510,000 clones; over 75% occur once, and the top ten carry under 15%. The source of this sequence is a woman aged 40 to 49 in good health. Some clones in this sample may be carry-over from other donors' samples. The sequenced material came from PBMCs.

CDR3 residues: CASSPRTGGNEQYF. The CDR3 region has the DNA TGTGCCAGCTCACCTCGAACAGGGGGCAACGAGCAGTACTTC. This rearrangement joins TRBV18 to TRBJ2-7; 9 bases map to TRBD1. V shed 3 bases, J shed 5 bases, and the junction held 5 bases outside the gene matches. CDR1 is KGHSH and CDR2 is LQKENI in the germline V gene. This CDR3 comprises 14 residues.